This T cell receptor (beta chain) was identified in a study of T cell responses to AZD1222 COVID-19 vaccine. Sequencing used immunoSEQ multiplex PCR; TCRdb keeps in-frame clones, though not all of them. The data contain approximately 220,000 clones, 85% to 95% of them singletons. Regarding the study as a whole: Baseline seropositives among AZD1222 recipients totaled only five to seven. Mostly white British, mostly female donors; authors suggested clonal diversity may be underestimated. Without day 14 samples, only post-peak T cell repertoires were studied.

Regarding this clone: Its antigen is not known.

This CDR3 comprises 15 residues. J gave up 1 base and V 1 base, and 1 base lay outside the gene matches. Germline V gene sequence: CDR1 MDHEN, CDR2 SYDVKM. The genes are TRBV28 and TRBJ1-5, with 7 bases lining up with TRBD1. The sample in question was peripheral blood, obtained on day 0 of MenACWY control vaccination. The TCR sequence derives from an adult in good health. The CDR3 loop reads CASSLLGQSNQPQHF. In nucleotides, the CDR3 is TGTGCCAGCAGTTTATTGGGACAGAGCAATCAGCCCCAGCATTTT.